This T cell receptor (beta chain) was sequenced for a study of cytomegalovirus exposure and HLA in healthy donors. Study conclusions and caveats: Confirmation in vitro established that a few CMV-associated chains were specific for CMV antigens.

As concerns this clone: Its target is unknown.

Method: immunoSEQ multiplex PCR; TCRdb's copy keeps in-frame clones and lacks some. The sample consists of approximately 240,000 clones, around nine tenths of them appearing once. The length of the CDR3 is 12 residues. The ends were cut back, 4 bases at V and 7 bases at J, with 6 bases in the middle. The V gene's germline CDR1 is SGHDT and CDR2 YYEEEE. This clonotype was sampled from a woman aged 18-35 years in good health and CMV-seronegative. The material sequenced was PBMCs. This chain links TRBV5-6 with TRBJ1-6; D is undetermined. CDR3 sequence reads: CASSAQNSPLHF. CDR3 in DNA: TGTGCCAGCAGCGCTCAGAATTCACCCCTCCACTTT.